Listed below are T cell receptor beta chains from one sample, sequenced in a study of OX40 agonist ivuxolimab in advanced cancers. The method was immunoSEQ multiplex PCR; TCRdb's version includes in-frame clones alone and lacks a portion of them. The repertoire holds 70,000 to 75,000 clones, with 85% to 90% as singletons. The sequenced sample was CD4+ or CD8+ T cells sorted from blood, obtained in a trial of the OX40 agonist ivuxolimab. The receptors come from an adult with an advanced solid tumor such as melanoma, head and neck, liver or kidney cancer. The CDR3 runs from the conserved cysteine through the conserved F or W.

TRBV27,TRBJ2-5,CASRGTFKTQYF
TRBV19,TRBJ2-1,CASSHGLAGYLSSYNEQFF
TRBV6-4,TRBJ2-3,CASSDSFELAGTDTQYF
TRBV11-1,TRBJ1-4,CASSLRQGGEKLFF
TRBV15,TRBJ2-1,CATLFRGGGEQFF
TRBV27,TRBJ1-1,CASSPTGVGEAFF
TRBV28,TRBJ2-3,CASSSVTGGGTDTQYF
TRBV7-9,TRBJ2-5,CASSLFSTSGKETQYF
TRBV9,TRBJ1-2,CASSPGGRSNYGYTF
TRBV5-1,TRBJ2-2,CASSLEYGGGTGELFF
TRBV7-2,TRBJ1-2,CASSLDVNYGYTF
TRBV7-2,TRBJ2-7,CASTGGGYEQYF
TRBV11-2,TRBJ2-5,CASSFLPAGGEETQYF
TRBV9,TRBJ2-3,CASSVQNLEADTQYF
TRBV7-2,TRBJ2-3,CASSPQFGGDTQYF
TRBV5-1,TRBJ2-7,CASSSGQGAREQYF
TRBV9,TRBJ1-4,CASSVGLGQDNEKLFF
TRBV5-6,TRBJ2-3,CASSPGPGVDTQYF
TRBV21-1,TRBJ1-2,CASSKVWNRDYYGYTF
TRBV7-3,TRBJ2-1,CASSTRGQANEQFF
TRBV28,TRBJ1-5,CASSLRPAGPSNQPQHF
TRBV5-5,TRBJ2-7,CASSPYGTFAGYEQYF
TRBV5-6,TRBJ1-4,CASSSAGGSENEKLFF
TRBV5-4,TRBJ2-2,CASRETSVLNTGELFF
TRBV11-1,TRBJ1-1,CASSGQGEVEAFF
TRBV30,TRBJ1-2,CAWMRQRSSAGYTF
TRBV19,TRBJ1-6,CASSRGAVYNSPLHF
TRBV5-5,TRBJ1-2,CASSSGYLNYGYTF
TRBV18,TRBJ2-5,CASSPRGAQETQYF
TRBV12-2,TRBJ1-1,CASRLALQGYSGTEAFF
TRBV25-1,TRBJ1-5,CASSVHGNQPQHF
TRBV5-1,TRBJ2-2,CASSSGTANTGELFF
TRBV14,TRBJ1-1,CASSQVSGNTEAFF
TRBV7-8,TRBJ2-3,CASSLRPSGADTQYF
TRBV7-3,TRBJ2-2,CASSLYAGPNTGELFF